A selection of T cell receptor beta chains follows, all from one sample in a study of shared clonotypes between healthy human individuals. The repertoire was sequenced with immunoSEQ multiplex PCR; TCRdb's copy has only in-frame clones and lacks some. This table holds some 450,000 clones, more than 70% found once. The sequencing sample was made of PBMCs. The source of these receptors is a woman aged 40 to 50 in good health. Some clones in this sample may be carry-over from other donors' samples. Each CDR3 is given with its conserved first and last residue. The order of the fields is clone size, D gene, J gene, V gene, CDR3 protein, CDR3 DNA. The D gene is left open where the match is weak. Not every row has a clone size; where given, it reads once, few, many or a size class.

clone_size: .
d_call: TRBD1
j_call: TRBJ2-7
v_call: TRBV30
cdr3_aa: CAWSARGQTPAYEQYF
cdr3_nt: TGTGCCTGGAGTGCGAGGGGACAGACCCCTGCCTACGAGCAGTACTTC

clone_size: few
d_call: TRBD2
j_call: TRBJ2-7
v_call: TRBV6-6
cdr3_aa: CASSSGGSRQQYF
cdr3_nt: TGTGCCAGCAGTTCGGGCGGGAGTAGGCAGCAGTACTTC

clone_size: many
d_call: TRBD2
j_call: TRBJ2-7
v_call: TRBV18
cdr3_aa: CASSPPYSGLAGDLNEQYF
cdr3_nt: TGTGCCAGCTCACCACCCTACTCGGGACTAGCGGGAGATTTGAACGAGCAGTACTTC

clone_size: .
d_call: .
j_call: TRBJ2-2
v_call: TRBV9
cdr3_aa: CASSVGPGLGSNGELFF
cdr3_nt: TGTGCCAGCAGCGTAGGCCCCGGACTCGGGTCTAACGGGGAGCTGTTTTTT

clone_size: .
d_call: .
j_call: TRBJ2-2
v_call: TRBV20-1
cdr3_aa: CSASRTGELFF
cdr3_nt: TGCAGTGCTAGTAGGACCGGGGAGCTGTTTTTT

clone_size: .
d_call: TRBD2
j_call: TRBJ2-3
v_call: TRBV5-1
cdr3_aa: CASRDSGSTDTQYF
cdr3_nt: TGCGCCAGCAGGGATAGCGGGAGCACAGATACGCAGTATTTT

clone_size: once
d_call: TRBD2
j_call: TRBJ2-1
v_call: TRBV11-1
cdr3_aa: CASSLVGLVYNEQFF
cdr3_nt: TGTGCCAGCAGCTTAGTTGGACTAGTTTACAATGAGCAGTTCTTC

clone_size: .
d_call: .
j_call: TRBJ2-1
v_call: TRBV25-1
cdr3_aa: CASSDPHSYNEQFF
cdr3_nt: TGTGCCAGCAGTGACCCACACTCCTACAATGAGCAGTTCTTC

clone_size: .
d_call: .
j_call: TRBJ2-7
v_call: TRBV7-9
cdr3_aa: CATSLNFREQYF
cdr3_nt: TGTGCCACGAGCTTGAATTTTCGCGAGCAGTACTTC

clone_size: once
d_call: TRBD2
j_call: TRBJ2-7
v_call: TRBV28
cdr3_aa: CASSGAGAGAYEQYF
cdr3_nt: TGTGCCAGCAGTGGGGCGGGAGCCGGGGCCTACGAGCAGTACTTC

clone_size: .
d_call: .
j_call: TRBJ1-2
v_call: TRBV5-4
cdr3_aa: CASSAGHREGGGYTF
cdr3_nt: TGTGCCAGCAGCGCCGGACACAGGGAAGGCGGTGGCTACACCTTC

clone_size: .
d_call: .
j_call: TRBJ2-7
v_call: TRBV7-2
cdr3_aa: CASSLAGRDLYEQYF
cdr3_nt: TGTGCCAGCAGCTTAGCTGGGCGGGACCTCTACGAGCAGTACTTC

clone_size: .
d_call: TRBD2
j_call: TRBJ2-2
v_call: TRBV29-1
cdr3_aa: CSVVPSGRATGTGELFF
cdr3_nt: TGCAGCGTTGTGCCTAGCGGGAGGGCCACGGGAACCGGGGAGCTGTTTTTT

clone_size: many
d_call: .
j_call: TRBJ1-1
v_call: TRBV11-2
cdr3_aa: CASRVGGNTEAFF
cdr3_nt: TGTGCCAGCAGGGTTGGGGGGAACACTGAAGCTTTCTTT

clone_size: .
d_call: TRBD2
j_call: TRBJ2-7
v_call: TRBV18
cdr3_aa: CASSPGLAGARYEQYF
cdr3_nt: TGTGCCAGCTCACCTGGACTAGCGGGAGCGCGCTACGAGCAGTACTTC

clone_size: .
d_call: .
j_call: TRBJ1-1
v_call: TRBV29-1
cdr3_aa: CSVEETAEAFF
cdr3_nt: TGCAGCGTTGAGGAGACAGCTGAAGCTTTCTTT

clone_size: .
d_call: .
j_call: TRBJ2-2
v_call: TRBV27
cdr3_aa: CASRPLGQNTGELFF
cdr3_nt: TGTGCCAGCAGACCCCTGGGACAGAACACCGGGGAGCTGTTTTTT

clone_size: .
d_call: .
j_call: TRBJ2-5
v_call: TRBV6-1
cdr3_aa: CASSEGPDPGETQYF
cdr3_nt: TGTGCCAGCAGTGAAGGGCCCGACCCGGGGGAGACCCAGTACTTC

clone_size: once
d_call: .
j_call: TRBJ1-6
v_call: TRBV18
cdr3_aa: CASSPLAAPRSPLHF
cdr3_nt: TGTGCCAGCTCACCACTGGCGGCGCCAAGGTCACCCCTCCACTTT

clone_size: .
d_call: TRBD2
j_call: TRBJ2-2
v_call: TRBV6-1
cdr3_aa: CASTPAGVDGELFF
cdr3_nt: TGTGCCAGCACCCCCGCGGGAGTGGACGGGGAGCTGTTTTTT

clone_size: few
d_call: TRBD2
j_call: TRBJ2-2
v_call: TRBV29-1
cdr3_aa: CSVLAGGDGELFF
cdr3_nt: TGCAGCGTTCTAGCGGGAGGGGATGGGGAGCTGTTTTTT

clone_size: once
d_call: TRBD1
j_call: TRBJ1-2
v_call: TRBV2
cdr3_aa: CASSEFPTETGVYGYTF
cdr3_nt: TGTGCCAGCAGTGAGTTCCCCACAGAGACAGGGGTCTATGGCTACACCTTC

clone_size: .
d_call: .
j_call: TRBJ2-5
v_call: TRBV7-9
cdr3_aa: CASSVTGPQYF
cdr3_nt: TGTGCCAGCAGCGTAACCGGGCCCCAGTACTTC

clone_size: .
d_call: TRBD2
j_call: TRBJ2-2
v_call: TRBV7-2
cdr3_aa: CASSLSGSRGGELFF
cdr3_nt: TGTGCCAGCAGCCTTAGCGGGAGCAGGGGCGGGGAGCTGTTTTTT

clone_size: .
d_call: .
j_call: TRBJ2-6
v_call: TRBV30
cdr3_aa: CAQDSFSGANVLTF
cdr3_nt: TGTGCCCAAGACAGCTTCTCTGGGGCCAACGTCCTGACTTTC

clone_size: .
d_call: TRBD2
j_call: TRBJ2-1
v_call: TRBV6-5
cdr3_aa: CASRLTSGYNEQFF
cdr3_nt: TGTGCCAGCAGACTCACTAGCGGATACAATGAGCAGTTCTTC

clone_size: .
d_call: .
j_call: TRBJ1-1
v_call: TRBV5-1
cdr3_aa: CASSLANVFEGTTEAFF
cdr3_nt: TGCGCCAGCAGCTTGGCCAATGTCTTTGAAGGGACCACTGAAGCTTTCTTT

clone_size: .
d_call: .
j_call: TRBJ2-2
v_call: TRBV9
cdr3_aa: CASSPLSQQTGELFF
cdr3_nt: TGTGCCAGCAGCCCGCTGTCCCAACAAACCGGGGAGCTGTTTTTT

clone_size: .
d_call: .
j_call: TRBJ2-7
v_call: TRBV28
cdr3_aa: CASSLSLYEQYF
cdr3_nt: TGTGCCAGCAGTTTGTCCCTATACGAGCAGTACTTC

clone_size: once
d_call: .
j_call: TRBJ1-1
v_call: TRBV29-1
cdr3_aa: CSVVGSLGTEAFF
cdr3_nt: TGCAGCGTTGTAGGCAGCCTCGGGACTGAAGCTTTCTTT

clone_size: once
d_call: .
j_call: TRBJ2-5
v_call: TRBV5-6
cdr3_aa: CASSFTGRVETQYF
cdr3_nt: TGTGCCAGCAGCTTCACAGGGAGAGTAGAGACCCAGTACTTC

clone_size: once
d_call: .
j_call: TRBJ2-7
v_call: TRBV2
cdr3_aa: CASSEQTQFYEQYF
cdr3_nt: TGTGCCAGCAGTGAACAGACACAATTTTACGAGCAGTACTTC

clone_size: .
d_call: .
j_call: TRBJ2-7
v_call: TRBV9
cdr3_aa: CASSLDSTAYEQYF
cdr3_nt: TGTGCCAGCAGCCTTGACTCTACGGCCTACGAGCAGTACTTC

clone_size: .
d_call: .
j_call: TRBJ2-5
v_call: TRBV2
cdr3_aa: CARSLGYQETQYF
cdr3_nt: TGTGCCAGATCCCTGGGGTACCAAGAGACCCAGTACTTC

clone_size: .
d_call: .
j_call: TRBJ2-7
v_call: TRBV28
cdr3_aa: CASTSGRSAYEQYF
cdr3_nt: TGTGCCAGCACCTCCGGCAGATCGGCCTACGAGCAGTACTTC